The sequence of this T cell receptor (beta chain) was determined in a study of identical twins. TCRdb re-analysed the 5' RACE reads in MiXCR, keeping a single row per CDR3 protein. The data hold approximately 590,000 distinct CDR3 sequences, with approximately 10% observed a single time. The CDR3 covers 15 residues. With 0 bases removed from V and 4 bases from J, the gap between germline ends came to 10 bases. Germline V gives CDR1 LNHNV, CDR2 YYDKDF (reference sequence). This clonotype has a handful of counts. The same sample was also studied in work on yellow fever vaccine responses in identical twins.

The clonotype comes from a woman between 18 and 30 years old in good health. The chain uses TRBV15 and TRBJ1-5; D gene uncertain. The sample comprised PBMCs. The CDR3, as DNA: TGTGCCACCAGCAGAGATCGGCCGGTAAATCAGCCCCAGCATTTT. Translating it yields CATSRDRPVNQPQHF.